This TCR beta chain is from a study of blood T cells in healthy people across ages. Primed by a sample-barcoded 5' primer and a J-beta primer mix, a second PCR proceeded for 7 to 11 cycles. TCRdb re-analysed the 5' RACE reads in MiXCR, keeping a single row per CDR3 protein. The table shows over 950,000 distinct CDR3 sequences, with 35% to 40% occurring only once. V was pared by 7 bases and J by 5 bases, with 18 bases between. This CDR3 has 14 amino acids. Germline V gene data show CDR1 as SGHDT and CDR2 as YYEEEE. Sample: blood. V usage is TRBV5-6 and J usage is TRBJ1-2; tentatively, D is TRBD1 (6 bases). The receptor's source is a man between 18 and 35 years old in good health. As DNA, the CDR3 is TGTGCCAGCCACCCGTCGGGGGGCAATTATGGCTACACCTTC. Translated: CASHPSGGNYGYTF.